This T cell receptor beta chain is drawn from a study of vaccination effects on CD4 cells after COVID-19. Repertoires were generated with immunoSEQ multiplex PCR, while TCRdb's copy carries only in-frame clones and drops some. This sample has 35,000 to 55,000 clones, with around three quarters found just once. Concerning this clone itself: Antigen specificity is unknown.

ViraFEST assay sequencing came after antigen-specific CD4+ T cells were expanded with viral peptide pools. Following culture for approximately ten days, CD4+ T cells were isolated. Previously uninfected by SARS-CoV-2, the vaccine recipients also showed negative nucleocapsid antibodies. J was trimmed by 4 bases and V by 4 bases; bases with no gene match: 5. This CDR3 is built from 13 residues. Per the germline V gene, CDR1 is GTSNPN and CDR2 is SVGIG (reference sequence). The specimen comprised CD4+ T cells from PBMCs cultured with SARS-CoV-2 spike peptides, sampled before COVID-19 vaccination. The chain uses TRBV30 and TRBJ2-3; 7 positions agree with TRBD1. This receptor was taken from a human donor who received a COVID-19 vaccine. CDR3 in DNA: TGTGCCTGGAACAGGGGAATGTCAGATACGCAGTATTTT. Translated, it gives CAWNRGMSDTQYF.